Listed below are T cell receptor beta chains from one sample, sequenced in a study of radiation and T cells in renal cell carcinoma. Measured with immunoSEQ multiplex PCR; TCRdb has only the in-frame clones, and not every one. Among about 24,000 clones listed, around half were seen once. The source was tumor tissue, collected from a patient whose treatment was nephrectomy without radiotherapy. The receptors originated from a human donor with renal cell carcinoma. The CDR3 runs from the conserved cysteine through the conserved F or W. A D gene is named only where the DNA matches it firmly. A clone size is listed for some rows: how often the clone was seen (once, few, many), or a class if it is expanded.

J gene	D gene	clone size	V gene	CDR3 DNA	CDR3 protein
TRBJ1-1	TRBD1	-	TRBV12-5	TGTGCTAGTGGCTTAGGACAGGGATTGAACACTGAAGCTTTCTTT	CASGLGQGLNTEAFF
TRBJ1-3	TRBD1	few	TRBV30	TGTGCCTGGAGTGTACTTGGGACAGCTGGAAACACCATATATTTT	CAWSVLGTAGNTIYF
TRBJ1-4	TRBD1	-	TRBV27	TGTGCCAGCCGGGACAGGGGCAACTCTAATGGAAAACTGTTTTTT	CASRDRGNSNGKLFF
TRBJ1-1	-	few	TRBV15	TGTGCCACCAGCACGAGGGGCCAGGGGAACACTGAAGCTTTCTTT	CATSTRGQGNTEAFF
TRBJ2-2	-	few	TRBV19	TGTGCCAGTAGTCCCAGTTACACCGGGGAGCTGTTTTTT	CASSPSYTGELFF
TRBJ2-2	-	-	TRBV9	TGTGCCAGCAGCAGGGCAGGGGCTCAGAACACCGGGGAGCTGTTTTTT	CASSRAGAQNTGELFF
TRBJ1-4	-	-	TRBV15	TGTGCCACCAGCAGAGATAGGACAGACGAAAAACTGTTTTTT	CATSRDRTDEKLFF
TRBJ2-5	-	-	TRBV14	TGTGCCAGCAGCTGGGGGTTGGGAGAGACCCAGTACTTC	CASSWGLGETQYF
TRBJ2-2	-	few	TRBV7-9	TGTGCCAGCATTAACACCGGGGAGCTGTTTTTT	CASINTGELFF
TRBJ2-6	-	-	TRBV10-3	TGTGCCAGCCTTCAGTCTCCAGGGGCCAACGTCCTGACTTTC	CASLQSPGANVLTF
TRBJ1-6	TRBD1	-	TRBV19	TGTGCTGTCCGGGACAGCCATAATTCACCCCTCCACTTT	CAVRDSHNSPLHF
TRBJ1-6	TRBD1	few	TRBV5-6	TGTGCCAGCAGCTTGGGCAGGGGGAGGTCACCCCTCCACTTT	CASSLGRGRSPLHF
TRBJ2-3	TRBD1	-	TRBV9	TGTGCCAGCAGCTCTCGGACAGGGCAGGACACAGATACGCAGTATTTT	CASSSRTGQDTDTQYF
TRBJ2-1	TRBD1	few	TRBV2	TGTGCCAGGAGGGACAGGGGCCATGAGCAGTTCTTC	CARRDRGHEQFF